The sequence of this TCR beta chain was determined in a study of cytomegalovirus exposure and HLA in healthy donors. Across the whole study: Falling in the Caucasian-associated ancestry cluster were about 80% of under 500 genotyped donors.

The V end was cut by 6 bases, the J end by 7 bases, with 13 bases between. CDR3 length: 13 residues. Germline-derived CDR1 and CDR2 are SQVTM and ANQGSEA. Study observations and caveats: As a later analysis showed, a missense DCLRE1C variant was linked to trimming of TCR beta V- and J-genes. A later analysis found that most CMV-associated TCR beta chains appeared HLA-restricted.

Remarks on this clone: The antigen remains undetermined.

The PCR ran on 60 Vbeta and 13 Jbeta primers. Using immunoSEQ multiplex PCR, the repertoire was profiled, and TCRdb retains in-frame clones only, with some absent. Of around 180,000 clones listed, approximately 80% are singletons. The chain uses TRBV29-1 and TRBJ1-6; D may be TRBD1 (6 bases). The TCR sequence derives from a girl aged 2 to 9 in good health and CMV-seropositive. The sample was PBMCs. The CDR3 loop is CSVRQTGNSPLHF. DNA for the CDR3: TGCAGCGTGAGGCAAACAGGGAATTCACCCCTCCACTTT.